This T cell receptor beta chain was sequenced for a study of T cell repertoires in cytomegalovirus infection. At the level of the study: Based on public TCR beta signatures, there were indications of CMV infection and of a matching HLA type. Notes on the study in general: Accumulated public TCR beta family frequency recognized individuals carrying CMV together with the relevant HLA. HLA-C-restricted, CMV-specific TCR beta clonotypes were dominant ex vivo.

Trimming took off 0 bases at V and 2 bases at J, with 14 bases between the two ends. Looked up from germline, CDR1 is SGDLS and CDR2 is YYNGEE. This CDR3 region has 16 residues. Concerning this clonotype: The antigen is unknown.

One entry per CDR3 protein, called by TCRdb with MiXCR from the reads. The top ten clones hold about an eighth of a sample with approximately 300,000 distinct CDR3 sequences, just under 25% of them seen once. The sequence came from a human donor in good health (CMV status not recorded). Some clones in this sample may be carry-over from other donors' samples. Sequencing was performed on cultured PBMCs, taken from culture after CMV antigen stimulation. This chain uses TRBV9 with TRBJ2-5, with D perhaps assigned TRBD1 or TRBD2 (5 bases each). The CDR3 nucleotides read TGTGCCAGCAGCGTAGTAGGATGGGACGGGCAAGAGACCCAGTACTTC. Amino acids: CASSVVGWDGQETQYF.